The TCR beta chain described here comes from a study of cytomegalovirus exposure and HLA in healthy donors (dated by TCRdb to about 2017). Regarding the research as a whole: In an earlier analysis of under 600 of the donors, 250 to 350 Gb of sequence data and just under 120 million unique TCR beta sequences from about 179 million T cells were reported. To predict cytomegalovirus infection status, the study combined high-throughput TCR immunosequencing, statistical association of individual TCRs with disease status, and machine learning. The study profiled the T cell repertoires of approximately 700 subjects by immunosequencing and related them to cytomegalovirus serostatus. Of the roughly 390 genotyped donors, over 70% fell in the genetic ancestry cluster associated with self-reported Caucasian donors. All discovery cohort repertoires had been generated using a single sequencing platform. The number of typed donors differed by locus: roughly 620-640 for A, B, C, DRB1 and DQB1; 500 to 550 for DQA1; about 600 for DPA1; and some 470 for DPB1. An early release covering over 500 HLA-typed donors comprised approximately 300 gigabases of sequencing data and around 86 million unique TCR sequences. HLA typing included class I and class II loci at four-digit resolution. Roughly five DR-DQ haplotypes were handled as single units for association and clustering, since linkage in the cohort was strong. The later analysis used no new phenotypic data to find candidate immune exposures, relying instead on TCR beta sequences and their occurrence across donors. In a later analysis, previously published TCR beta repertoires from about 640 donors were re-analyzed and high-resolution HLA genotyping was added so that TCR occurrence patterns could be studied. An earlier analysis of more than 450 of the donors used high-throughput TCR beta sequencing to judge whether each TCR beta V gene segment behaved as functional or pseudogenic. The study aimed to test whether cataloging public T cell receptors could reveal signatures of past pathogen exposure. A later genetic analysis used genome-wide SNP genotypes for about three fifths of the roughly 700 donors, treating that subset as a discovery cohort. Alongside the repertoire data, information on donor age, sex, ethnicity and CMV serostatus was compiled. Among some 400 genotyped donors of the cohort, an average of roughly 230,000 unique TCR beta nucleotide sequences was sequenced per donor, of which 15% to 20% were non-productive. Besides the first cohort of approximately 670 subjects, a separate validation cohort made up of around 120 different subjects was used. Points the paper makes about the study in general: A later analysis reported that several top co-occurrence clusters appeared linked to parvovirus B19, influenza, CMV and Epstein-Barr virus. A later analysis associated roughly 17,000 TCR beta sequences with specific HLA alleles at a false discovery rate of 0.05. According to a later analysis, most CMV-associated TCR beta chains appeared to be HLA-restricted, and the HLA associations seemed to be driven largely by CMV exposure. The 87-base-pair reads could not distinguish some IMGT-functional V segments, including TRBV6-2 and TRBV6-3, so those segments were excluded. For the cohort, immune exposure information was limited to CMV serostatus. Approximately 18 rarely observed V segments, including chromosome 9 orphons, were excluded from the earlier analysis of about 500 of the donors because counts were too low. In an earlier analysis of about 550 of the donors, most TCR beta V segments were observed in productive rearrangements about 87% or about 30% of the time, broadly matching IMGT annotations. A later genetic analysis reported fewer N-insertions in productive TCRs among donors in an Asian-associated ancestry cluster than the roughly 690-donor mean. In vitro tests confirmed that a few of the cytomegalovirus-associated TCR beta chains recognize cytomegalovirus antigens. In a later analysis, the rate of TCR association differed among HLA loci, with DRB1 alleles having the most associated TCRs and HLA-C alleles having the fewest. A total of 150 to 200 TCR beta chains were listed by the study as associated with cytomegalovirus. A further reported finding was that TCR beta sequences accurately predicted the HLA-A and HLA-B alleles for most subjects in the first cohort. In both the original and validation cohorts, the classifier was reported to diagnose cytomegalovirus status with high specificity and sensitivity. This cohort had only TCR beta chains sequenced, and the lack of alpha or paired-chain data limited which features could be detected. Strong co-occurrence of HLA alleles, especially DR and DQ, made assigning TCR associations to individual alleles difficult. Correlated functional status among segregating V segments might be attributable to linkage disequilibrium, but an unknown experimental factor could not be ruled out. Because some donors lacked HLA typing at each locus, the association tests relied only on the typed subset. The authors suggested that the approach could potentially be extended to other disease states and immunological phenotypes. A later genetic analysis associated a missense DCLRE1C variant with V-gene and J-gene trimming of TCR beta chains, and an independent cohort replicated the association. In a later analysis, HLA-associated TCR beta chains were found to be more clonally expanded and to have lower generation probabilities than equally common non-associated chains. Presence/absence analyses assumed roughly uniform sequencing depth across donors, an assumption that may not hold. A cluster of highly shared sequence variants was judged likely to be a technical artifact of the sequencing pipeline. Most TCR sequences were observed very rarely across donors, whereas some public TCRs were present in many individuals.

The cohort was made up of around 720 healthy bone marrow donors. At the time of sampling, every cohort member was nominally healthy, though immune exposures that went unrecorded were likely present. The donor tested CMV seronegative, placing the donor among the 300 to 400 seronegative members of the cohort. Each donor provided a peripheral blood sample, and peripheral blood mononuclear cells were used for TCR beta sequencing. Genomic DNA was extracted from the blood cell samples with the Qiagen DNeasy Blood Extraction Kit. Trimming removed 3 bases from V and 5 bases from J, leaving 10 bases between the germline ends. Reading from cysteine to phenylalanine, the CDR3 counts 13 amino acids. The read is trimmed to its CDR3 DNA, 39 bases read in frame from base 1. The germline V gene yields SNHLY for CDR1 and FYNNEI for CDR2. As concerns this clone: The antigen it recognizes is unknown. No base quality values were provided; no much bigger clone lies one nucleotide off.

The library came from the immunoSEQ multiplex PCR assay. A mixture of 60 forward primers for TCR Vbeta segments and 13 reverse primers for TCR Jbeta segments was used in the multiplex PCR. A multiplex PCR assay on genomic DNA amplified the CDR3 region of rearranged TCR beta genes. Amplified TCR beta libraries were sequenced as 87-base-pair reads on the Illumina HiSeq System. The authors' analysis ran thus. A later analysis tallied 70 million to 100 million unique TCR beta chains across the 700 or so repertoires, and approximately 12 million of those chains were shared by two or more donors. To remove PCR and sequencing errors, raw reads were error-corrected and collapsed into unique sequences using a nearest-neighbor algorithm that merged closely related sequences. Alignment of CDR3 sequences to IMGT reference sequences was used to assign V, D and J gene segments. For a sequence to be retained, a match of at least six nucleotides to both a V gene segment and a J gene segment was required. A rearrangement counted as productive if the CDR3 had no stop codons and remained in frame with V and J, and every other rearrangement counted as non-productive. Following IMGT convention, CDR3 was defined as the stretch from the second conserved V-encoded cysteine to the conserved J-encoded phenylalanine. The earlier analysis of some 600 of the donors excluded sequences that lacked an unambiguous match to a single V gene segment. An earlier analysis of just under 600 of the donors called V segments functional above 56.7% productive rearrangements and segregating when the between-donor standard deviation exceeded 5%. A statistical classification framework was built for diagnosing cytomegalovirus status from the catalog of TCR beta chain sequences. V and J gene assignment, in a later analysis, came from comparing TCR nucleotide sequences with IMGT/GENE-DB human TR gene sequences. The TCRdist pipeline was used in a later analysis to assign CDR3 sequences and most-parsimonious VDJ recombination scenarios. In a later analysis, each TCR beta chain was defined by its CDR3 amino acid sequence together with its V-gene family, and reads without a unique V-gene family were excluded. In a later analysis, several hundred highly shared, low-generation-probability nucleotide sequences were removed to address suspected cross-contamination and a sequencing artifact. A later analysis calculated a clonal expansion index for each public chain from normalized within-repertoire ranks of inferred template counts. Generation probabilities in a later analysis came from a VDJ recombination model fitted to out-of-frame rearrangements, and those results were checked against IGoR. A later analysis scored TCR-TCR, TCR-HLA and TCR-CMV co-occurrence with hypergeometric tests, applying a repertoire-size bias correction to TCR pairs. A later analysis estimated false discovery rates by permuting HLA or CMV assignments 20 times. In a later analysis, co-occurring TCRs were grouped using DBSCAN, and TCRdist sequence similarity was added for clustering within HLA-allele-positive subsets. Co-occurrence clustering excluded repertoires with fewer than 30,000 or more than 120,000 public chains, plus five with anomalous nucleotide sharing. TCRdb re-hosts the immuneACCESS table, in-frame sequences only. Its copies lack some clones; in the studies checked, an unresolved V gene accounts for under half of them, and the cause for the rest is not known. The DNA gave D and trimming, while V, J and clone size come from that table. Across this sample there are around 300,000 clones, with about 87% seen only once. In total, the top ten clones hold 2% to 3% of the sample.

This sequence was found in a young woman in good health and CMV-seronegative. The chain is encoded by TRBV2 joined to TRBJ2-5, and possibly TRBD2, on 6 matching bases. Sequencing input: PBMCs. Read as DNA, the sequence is TGTGCCAGCAGTGATCCAGGAGGGGAGACCCAGTACTTC. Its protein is CASSDPGGETQYF.